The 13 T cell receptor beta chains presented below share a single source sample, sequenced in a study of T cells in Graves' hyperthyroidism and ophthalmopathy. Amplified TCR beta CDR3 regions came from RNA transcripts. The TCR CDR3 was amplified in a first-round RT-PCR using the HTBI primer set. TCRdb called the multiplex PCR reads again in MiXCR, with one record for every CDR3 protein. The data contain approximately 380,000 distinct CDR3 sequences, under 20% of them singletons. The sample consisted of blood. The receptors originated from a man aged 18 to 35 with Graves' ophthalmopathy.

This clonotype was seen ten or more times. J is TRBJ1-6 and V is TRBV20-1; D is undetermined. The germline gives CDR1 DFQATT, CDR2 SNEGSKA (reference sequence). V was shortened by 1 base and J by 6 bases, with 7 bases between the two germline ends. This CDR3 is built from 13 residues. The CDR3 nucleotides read TGCAGTGCTAGAGGAGGCGGTAATTCACCCCTCCACTTT. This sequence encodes CSARGGGNSPLHF.

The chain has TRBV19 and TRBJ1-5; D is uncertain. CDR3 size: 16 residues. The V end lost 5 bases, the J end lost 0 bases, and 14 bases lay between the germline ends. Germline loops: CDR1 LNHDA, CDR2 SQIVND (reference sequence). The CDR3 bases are TGTGCCAGTAGTGGGTCAGTGGGATATAGCAATCAGCCCCAGCATTTT. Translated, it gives CASSGSVGYSNQPQHF.

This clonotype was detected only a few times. As DNA, the CDR3 is TGTGCCAGCAGCTCCCCGGCAGACCCCACAGATACGCAGTATTTT. This codes for CASSSPADPTDTQYF. The V call is TRBV5-8, the J call TRBJ2-3; D ambiguous. CDR3 length: 15 residues. Trimming shortened V by 3 bases and J by 2 bases, and 13 bases separated the two germline ends. Germline values: CDR1 SGHTS, CDR2 YDEGEE.

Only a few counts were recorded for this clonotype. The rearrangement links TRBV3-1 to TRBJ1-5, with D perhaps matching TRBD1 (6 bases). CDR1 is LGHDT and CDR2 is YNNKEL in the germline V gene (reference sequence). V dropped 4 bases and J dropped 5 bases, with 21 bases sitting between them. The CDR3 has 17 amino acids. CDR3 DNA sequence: TGTGCCAGCAGCCCCTCAAGCGGGGAGGGGGGCTATCAGCCCCAGCATTTT. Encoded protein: CASSPSSGEGGYQPQHF.

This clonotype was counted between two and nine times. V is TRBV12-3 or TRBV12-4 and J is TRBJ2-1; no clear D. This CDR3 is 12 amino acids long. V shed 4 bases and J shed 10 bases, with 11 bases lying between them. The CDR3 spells CASSSQKGEQFF. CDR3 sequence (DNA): TGTGCCAGCAGTTCCCAGAAGGGAGAGCAGTTCTTC.

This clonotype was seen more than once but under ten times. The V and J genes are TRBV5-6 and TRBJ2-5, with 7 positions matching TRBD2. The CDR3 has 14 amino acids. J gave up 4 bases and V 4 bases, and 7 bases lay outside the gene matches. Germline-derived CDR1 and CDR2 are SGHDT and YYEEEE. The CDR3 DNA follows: TGTGCCAGCAGCCCCGGGGGGTTGGGAGAGACCCAGTACTTC. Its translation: CASSPGGLGETQYF. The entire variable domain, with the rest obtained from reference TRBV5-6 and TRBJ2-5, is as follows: DAGVTQSPTHLIKTRGQQVTLRCSPKSGHDTVSWYQQALGQGPQFIFQYYEEEERQRGNFPDRFSGHQFPNYSSELNVNALLLGDSALYLCASSPGGLGETQYFGPGTRLLVL.

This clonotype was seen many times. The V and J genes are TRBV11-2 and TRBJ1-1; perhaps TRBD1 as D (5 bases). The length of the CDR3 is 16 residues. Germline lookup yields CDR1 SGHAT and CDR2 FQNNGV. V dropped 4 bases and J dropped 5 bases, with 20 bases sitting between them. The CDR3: CASSSWGAGGGTEAFF. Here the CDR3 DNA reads TGTGCCAGCAGCTCCTGGGGCGCGGGGGGGGGAACTGAAGCTTTCTTT.

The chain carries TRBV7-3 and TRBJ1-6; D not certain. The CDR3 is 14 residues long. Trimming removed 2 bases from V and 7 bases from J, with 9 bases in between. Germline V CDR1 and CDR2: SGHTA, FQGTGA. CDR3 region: CASSLSMVNSPLHF. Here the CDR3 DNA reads TGTGCCAGCAGCTTATCGATGGTCAATTCACCCCTCCACTTT. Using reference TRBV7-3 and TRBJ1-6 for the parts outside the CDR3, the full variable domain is GAGVSQTPSNKVTEKGKYVELRCDPISGHTALYWYRQSLGQGPEFLIYFQGTGAADDSGLPNDRFFAVRPEGSVSTLKIQRTERGDSAVYLCASSLSMVNSPLHFGNGTRLTVT.

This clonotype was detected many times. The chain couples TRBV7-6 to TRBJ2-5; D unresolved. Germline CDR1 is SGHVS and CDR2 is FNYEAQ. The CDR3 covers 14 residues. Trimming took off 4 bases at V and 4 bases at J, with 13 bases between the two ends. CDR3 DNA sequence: TGTGCCAGCAGCTCGGGCAGTGGGCTAGAGACCCAGTACTTC. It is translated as CASSSGSGLETQYF.

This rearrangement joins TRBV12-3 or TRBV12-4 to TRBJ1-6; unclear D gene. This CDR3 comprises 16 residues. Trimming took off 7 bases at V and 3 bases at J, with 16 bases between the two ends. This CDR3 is CASNPAGSFYNSPLHF. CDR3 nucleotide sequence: TGTGCCAGCAACCCAGCCGGTTCCTTCTATAATTCACCCCTCCACTTT.

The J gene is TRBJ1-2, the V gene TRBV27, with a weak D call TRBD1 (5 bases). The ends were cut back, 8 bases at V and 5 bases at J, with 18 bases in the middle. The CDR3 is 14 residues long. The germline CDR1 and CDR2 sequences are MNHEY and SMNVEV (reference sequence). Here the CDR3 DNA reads TGTGCCAGCGGGGGGGACGGACCCTATTATGGCTACACCTTC. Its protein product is CASGGDGPYYGYTF.

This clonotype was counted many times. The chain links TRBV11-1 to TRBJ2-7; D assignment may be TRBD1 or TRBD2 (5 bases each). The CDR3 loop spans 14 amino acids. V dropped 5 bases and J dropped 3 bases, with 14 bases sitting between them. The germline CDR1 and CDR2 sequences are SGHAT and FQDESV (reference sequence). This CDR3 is CASSAPGTYYEQYF. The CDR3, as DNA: TGTGCCAGCAGCGCCCCCGGGACCTACTACGAGCAGTACTTC.

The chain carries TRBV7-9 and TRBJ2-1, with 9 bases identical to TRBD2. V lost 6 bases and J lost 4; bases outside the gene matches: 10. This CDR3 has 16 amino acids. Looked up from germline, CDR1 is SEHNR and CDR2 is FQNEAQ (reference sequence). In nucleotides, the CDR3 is TGTGCCAGCAGTCGGGACTCTAGCGGGGAGTACAATGAGCAGTTCTTC. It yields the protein CASSRDSSGEYNEQFF.